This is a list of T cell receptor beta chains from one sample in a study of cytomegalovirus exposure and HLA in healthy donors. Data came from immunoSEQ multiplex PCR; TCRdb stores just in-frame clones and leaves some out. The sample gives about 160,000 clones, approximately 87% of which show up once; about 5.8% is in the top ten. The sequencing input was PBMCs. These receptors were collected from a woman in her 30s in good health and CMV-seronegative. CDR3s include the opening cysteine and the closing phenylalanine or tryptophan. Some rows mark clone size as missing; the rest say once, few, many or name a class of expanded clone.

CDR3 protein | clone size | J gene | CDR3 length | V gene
CATSVARGPTYEQYF | - | TRBJ2-7 | 15 | TRBV15
CAISAFRQGQYENSPLHF | - | TRBJ1-6 | 18 | TRBV10-3
CASSFSFLYQETQYF | once | TRBJ2-5 | 15 | TRBV27
CASSSRVETEAFF | - | TRBJ1-1 | 13 | TRBV6-1
CSVEAQGGPYEQYF | - | TRBJ2-7 | 14 | TRBV29-1
CASSRGGNTGELFF | - | TRBJ2-2 | 14 | TRBV27
CAIRSNQGSGYGYTF | - | TRBJ1-2 | 15 | TRBV6-5
CASSPDRYKHF | - | TRBJ1-5 | 11 | TRBV28
CASTKTGVTLPGANVLTF | - | TRBJ2-6 | 18 | TRBV27
CASEDGSGRETQYF | - | TRBJ2-5 | 14 | TRBV5-1
CASSAGPRFGNTIYF | - | TRBJ1-3 | 15 | TRBV5-6
CASSLTGSPDEQFF | once | TRBJ2-1 | 14 | TRBV7-3
CASSQTGTFEAFF | once | TRBJ1-1 | 13 | TRBV4-1
CASSLPPDDSYEQYF | - | TRBJ2-7 | 15 | TRBV27
CASTSTDTQYF | - | TRBJ2-3 | 11 | TRBV6-6
CASSLVLGETEAFF | - | TRBJ1-1 | 14 | TRBV5-1
CASSVEGGPGVNYGYTF | - | TRBJ1-2 | 17 | TRBV7-3
CAISLGLTYGYTF | - | TRBJ1-2 | 13 | TRBV10-3
CASSLSGGYEKLFF | - | TRBJ1-4 | 14 | TRBV7-9
CASSLGLAGVLEQFF | - | TRBJ2-1 | 15 | TRBV2
CAISDRTTNSPLHF | - | TRBJ1-6 | 14 | TRBV10-3
CASSPGTSQLQYF | - | TRBJ2-4 | 13 | TRBV7-3
CASSAGTGDPQPQHF | - | TRBJ1-5 | 15 | TRBV5-6
CASSSPGGNTEAFF | - | TRBJ1-1 | 14 | TRBV7-9
CASSPGGLETQYF | - | TRBJ2-5 | 13 | TRBV13
CASSQDRLAGLDTQYF | - | TRBJ2-3 | 16 | TRBV4-3
CASSRSGDDTEAFF | - | TRBJ1-1 | 14 | TRBV28
CASSSPRGGLVGYEQYF | - | TRBJ2-7 | 17 | TRBV7-2
CASSGTGGWNNEQFF | - | TRBJ2-1 | 15 | TRBV27
CATSRDARGGETQYF | once | TRBJ2-5 | 15 | TRBV15
CASSQDVTSGGMEQFF | - | TRBJ2-1 | 16 | TRBV4-1
CSALVYGYTF | once | TRBJ1-2 | 10 | TRBV20-1
CASSPTGRSYEQYF | - | TRBJ2-7 | 14 | TRBV18
CASSSQGRNTEAFF | - | TRBJ1-1 | 14 | TRBV7-2
CAWSVQGRQPQHF | few | TRBJ1-5 | 13 | TRBV30
CASSIDTGSELVF | - | TRBJ2-1 | 13 | TRBV19
CASTSGIADTQYF | - | TRBJ2-3 | 13 | TRBV6-1
CASSFEADEAFF | - | TRBJ1-1 | 12 | TRBV28
CASAQSGGVTGELFF | - | TRBJ2-2 | 15 | TRBV4-3
CASTEDIGWGLGVAEAFF | - | TRBJ1-1 | 18 | TRBV28
CASSGTGGRQETQYF | - | TRBJ2-5 | 15 | TRBV2
CAWSVLVADNEQFF | - | TRBJ2-1 | 14 | TRBV30
CASSLKTGGYEQYF | - | TRBJ2-7 | 14 | TRBV5-4
CSVVVDQNTEAFF | - | TRBJ1-1 | 13 | TRBV29-1
CASSLALSSGANVLTF | - | TRBJ2-6 | 16 | TRBV5-1
CSVESDGAGNTIYF | - | TRBJ1-3 | 14 | TRBV29-1
CASSYVGGNTDTQYF | - | TRBJ2-3 | 15 | TRBV6-5
CASSRPGTDTQYF | - | TRBJ2-3 | 13 | TRBV4-1
CASSPGQFTGELFF | - | TRBJ2-2 | 14 | TRBV28
CASSPHQSGGGGVGTQYF | - | TRBJ2-3 | 18 | TRBV7-3
CSARDTSIEAFF | - | TRBJ1-1 | 12 | TRBV29-1
CAISGDRALGYTF | - | TRBJ1-2 | 13 | TRBV10-3
CASSYSTGWQPQHF | - | TRBJ1-5 | 14 | TRBV6-6